These 8 T cell receptor beta chains were sequenced from one sample in a study of CD8+ T cells in alopecia areata. Sequencing templates came from extracted RNA that was reverse transcribed into cDNA. Here immunoSEQ multiplex PCR was the method, and the copy in TCRdb shows in-frame clones only, minus some. This sample has 150,000 or so clones, with 58% found just once. The sample in question was CD4+ T cells sorted from blood, obtained at week 0. The receptors stem from a human donor with alopecia areata.

This chain connects TRBV2 to TRBJ2-6; 12 nucleotides match TRBD1. Unmatched junction bases numbered 7, after V lost 6 bases and J lost 4 bases. Germline CDR1 is SNHLY and CDR2 is FYNNEI. The CDR3 has 17 amino acids. CDR3 coding DNA: TGTGCCAGCAGCGCCGGGACAGGGGGCGCCGGGGCCAACGTCCTGACTTTC. Translation: CASSAGTGGAGANVLTF.

V usage is TRBV5-1 and J usage is TRBJ1-1; 10 nucleotides line up with TRBD1. Germline V gene lookup returns CDR1 SGHRS and CDR2 YFSETQ. The CDR3 contains 15 residues. The trim removed 4 bases at V and 7 bases at J, leaving 10 bases unmatched. CDR3 loop: CASSRPDRGNGEAFF. The CDR3 DNA sequence: TGCGCCAGCAGCCGCCCGGACAGGGGGAATGGTGAAGCTTTCTTT.

About this clone itself: This same CDR3 is encoded by further DNA sequences in the sample. This rearrangement joins TRBV5-1 to TRBJ2-2; TRBD1 matches at 8 bases. V shed 3 bases, J shed 2 bases, and the junction held 3 bases outside the gene matches. Germline V gives CDR1 SGHRS, CDR2 YFSETQ. This CDR3 spans 15 amino acids. CDR3 region: CASSSGQGNTGELFF. The DNA for the CDR3 is TGCGCCAGCAGCTCAGGACAGGGAAACACCGGGGAGCTGTTTTTT.

The chain combines TRBV5-1 with TRBJ1-4, with TRBD1 identical over 9 bases. CDR3 size: 14 residues. V lost 4 bases and J lost 8; bases outside the gene matches: 6. The germline V gene has CDR1 SGHRS and CDR2 YFSETQ. CDR3 sequence reads: CASSVGQGVEKLFF. CDR3 DNA sequence: TGCGCCAGCAGCGTGGGACAGGGAGTCGAAAAACTGTTTTTT.

This clone was seen once. V is TRBV5-1 and J is TRBJ2-3; 8 bases are shared with TRBD2. The CDR3 contains 15 residues. The V and J ends lost 4 bases and 2 bases, in that order; junction bases with no gene match: 6. Germline-derived CDR1 and CDR2 are SGHRS and YFSETQ. The CDR3 is CASSQSGGSTDTQYF. For the CDR3, the DNA is TGCGCCAGCAGCCAAAGCGGGGGCTCCACAGATACGCAGTATTTT. Looking up the rest from reference TRBV5-1 and TRBJ2-3 gives the full variable domain: KAGVTQTPRYLIKTRGQQVTLSCSPISGHRSVSWYQQTPGQGLQFLFEYFSETQRNKGNFPGRFSGRQFSNSRSEMNVSTLELGDSALYLCASSQSGGSTDTQYFGPGTRLTVL.

Regarding this clone: Other DNA sequences in this specimen translate into the identical CDR3. The chain's CDR3 is CSVGQGGNQPQHF. The CDR3 DNA follows: TGCAGCGTGGGACAGGGCGGGAACCAGCCCCAGCATTTT. This chain links TRBV29-1 with TRBJ1-5, with TRBD1 matching 9 bases. CDR1 is SQVTM and CDR2 is ANQGSEA in the germline V gene. The CDR3 totals 13 residues. J gave up 7 bases and V 6 bases, and 7 bases lay outside the gene matches.

The rearrangement uses TRBV7-2 and TRBJ2-3; D not resolved. This CDR3 has 13 residues. From germline, CDR1 is SGHTA and CDR2 FQGNSA. Trimming cost V 3 bases and J 1 base, with 5 bases left between them. CDR3 sequence: CASSFYGTDTQYF. The CDR3 nucleotides read TGTGCCAGCAGCTTCTACGGCACAGATACGCAGTATTTT. Full variable domain (outside the CDR3, taken from reference TRBV7-2 and TRBJ2-3): GAGVSQSPSNKVTEKGKDVELRCDPISGHTALYWYRQSLGQGLEFLIYFQGNSAPDKSGLPSDRFSAERTGGSVSTLTIQRTQQEDSAVYLCASSFYGTDTQYFGPGTRLTVL.

The V call is TRBV29-1, the J call TRBJ2-3, with 10 bases that match TRBD2. This CDR3 spans 15 amino acids. The V gene end was trimmed by 7 bases and the J gene end by 2 bases; junction bases not matched to a gene: 9. Per the germline V gene, CDR1 is SQVTM and CDR2 is ANQGSEA. CDR3 protein: CSATTLAGVTDTQYF. The CDR3 DNA reads as TGCAGCGCAACGACCCTAGCGGGGGTCACAGATACGCAGTATTTT.